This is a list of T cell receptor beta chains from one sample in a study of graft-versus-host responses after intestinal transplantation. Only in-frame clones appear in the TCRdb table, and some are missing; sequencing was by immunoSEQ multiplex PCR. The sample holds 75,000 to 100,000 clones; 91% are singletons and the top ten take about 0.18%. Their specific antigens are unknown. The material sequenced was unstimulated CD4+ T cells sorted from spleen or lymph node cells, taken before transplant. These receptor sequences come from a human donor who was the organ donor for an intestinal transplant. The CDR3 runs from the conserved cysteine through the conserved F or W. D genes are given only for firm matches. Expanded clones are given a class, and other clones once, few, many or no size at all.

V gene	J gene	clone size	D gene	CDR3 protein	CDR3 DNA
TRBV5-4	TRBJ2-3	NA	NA	CASSLGGGRLVRTDTQYF	TGTGCCAGCAGCTTGGGAGGAGGGAGACTAGTTCGGACAGATACGCAGTATTTT
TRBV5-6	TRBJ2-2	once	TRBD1	CASSLDRVFTGELFF	TGTGCCAGCAGCCTGGACAGGGTATTCACCGGGGAGCTGTTTTTT
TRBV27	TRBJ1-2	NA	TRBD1	CASSHRGRYGYTF	TGTGCCAGCAGTCACAGGGGACGGTATGGCTACACCTTC
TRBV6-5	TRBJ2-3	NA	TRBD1	CASRHTGGWTDTQYF	TGTGCCAGCAGACACACAGGGGGGTGGACAGATACGCAGTATTTT
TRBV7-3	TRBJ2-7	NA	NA	CASSLVGSPTYEQYF	TGTGCCAGCAGCCTCGTTGGTAGCCCCACCTACGAGCAGTACTTC
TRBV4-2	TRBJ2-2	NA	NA	CASSLLSNTGELFF	TGTGCCAGCAGCCTACTTTCGAACACCGGGGAGCTGTTTTTT
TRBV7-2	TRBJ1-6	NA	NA	CASSLAQGSAYNSPLHF	TGTGCCAGCAGCTTAGCCCAGGGGAGTGCCTATAATTCACCCCTCCACTTT
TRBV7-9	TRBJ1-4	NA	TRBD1	CASSRQGWNEKLFF	TGTGCCAGCAGCCGACAGGGGTGGAATGAAAAACTGTTTTTT
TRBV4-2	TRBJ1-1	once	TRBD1	CASSLHGTGSTEAFF	TGTGCCAGCAGCCTACACGGGACAGGATCTACTGAAGCTTTCTTT
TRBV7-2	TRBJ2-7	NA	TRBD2	CASSQTSGDYEQYF	TGTGCCAGCAGCCAGACTAGCGGGGATTACGAGCAGTACTTC
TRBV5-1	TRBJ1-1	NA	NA	CASSLGSVNTEAFF	TGCGCCAGCAGCTTGGGATCAGTGAACACTGAAGCTTTCTTT
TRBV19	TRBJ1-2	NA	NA	CASIPRDTYGYTF	TGTGCCAGTATCCCTCGGGACACCTATGGCTACACCTTC
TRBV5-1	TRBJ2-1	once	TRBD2	CASSLGGGGIDEQFF	TGCGCCAGCAGCTTGGGGGGCGGGGGTATCGATGAGCAGTTCTTC
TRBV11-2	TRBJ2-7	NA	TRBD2	CASSLTLAGGPYEQYF	TGTGCCAGCAGCTTAACTCTAGCGGGGGGGCCTTACGAGCAGTACTTC
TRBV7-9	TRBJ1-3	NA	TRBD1	CASSDRTGSGNTIYF	TGTGCCAGCAGCGACAGGACAGGCTCTGGAAACACCATATATTTT
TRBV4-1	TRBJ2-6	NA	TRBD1	CASSQGPGQGNSGANVLTF	TGCGCCAGCAGCCAAGGCCCGGGACAGGGGAACTCTGGGGCCAACGTCCTGACTTTC
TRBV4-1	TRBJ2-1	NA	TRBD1	CASSPRDRSYNEQFF	TGCGCCAGCAGCCCTCGGGACAGAAGCTACAATGAGCAGTTCTTC
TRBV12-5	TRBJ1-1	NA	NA	CASGRGTEAFF	TGTGCTAGTGGTAGAGGCACTGAAGCTTTCTTT
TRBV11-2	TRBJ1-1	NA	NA	CASSLQNTEAFF	TGTGCCAGCAGCTTACAGAACACTGAAGCTTTCTTT
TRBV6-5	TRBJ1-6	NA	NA	CASSDQGPIGYHF	TGTGCCAGCAGTGACCAGGGGCCGATCGGTTACCACTTT
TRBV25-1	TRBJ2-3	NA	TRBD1	CASSILRDRSIGTDTQYF	TGTGCCAGCAGTATCCTCCGGGACAGATCAATCGGCACAGATACGCAGTATTTT
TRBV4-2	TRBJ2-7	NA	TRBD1	CASSPGTEAYEQYF	TGTGCCAGCAGTCCCGGGACAGAGGCCTACGAGCAGTACTTC
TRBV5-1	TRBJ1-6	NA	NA	CASSLDSFSSYNSPLHF	TGCGCCAGCAGCTTGGACAGCTTTAGCTCCTATAATTCACCCCTCCACTTT
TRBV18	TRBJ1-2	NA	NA	CASSLINYGYTF	TGTGCCAGCTCGTTAATTAACTATGGCTACACCTTC
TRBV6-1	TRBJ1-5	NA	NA	CASSEVSPNQPQHF	TGTGCCAGCAGTGAAGTTAGCCCCAATCAGCCCCAGCATTTT
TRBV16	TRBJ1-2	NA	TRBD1	CASSQSRGPRGYTF	TGTGCCAGCAGCCAATCGAGGGGGCCCAGGGGCTACACCTTC
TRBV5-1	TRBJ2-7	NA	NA	CASSFRDIHYEQYF	TGCGCCAGCAGCTTCCGGGACATCCACTACGAGCAGTACTTC
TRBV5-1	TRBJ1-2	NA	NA	CASSLGMGGYGYTF	TGCGCCAGCAGCCTCGGGATGGGGGGATATGGCTACACCTTC
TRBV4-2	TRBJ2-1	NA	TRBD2	CASSQPSGGSYNEQFF	TGTGCCAGCAGCCAACCTAGCGGGGGTTCCTACAATGAGCAGTTCTTC
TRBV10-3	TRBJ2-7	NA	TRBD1	CATRTGGRGEQYF	TGTGCCACCCGGACAGGGGGCCGGGGCGAGCAGTACTTC
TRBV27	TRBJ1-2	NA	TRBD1	CASRPGTGVGYTF	TGTGCCAGCAGACCCGGGACAGGGGTCGGCTACACCTTC
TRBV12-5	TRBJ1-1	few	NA	CASRPPRTVNTEAFF	TGTGCTAGTAGACCCCCGAGGACAGTGAACACTGAAGCTTTCTTT